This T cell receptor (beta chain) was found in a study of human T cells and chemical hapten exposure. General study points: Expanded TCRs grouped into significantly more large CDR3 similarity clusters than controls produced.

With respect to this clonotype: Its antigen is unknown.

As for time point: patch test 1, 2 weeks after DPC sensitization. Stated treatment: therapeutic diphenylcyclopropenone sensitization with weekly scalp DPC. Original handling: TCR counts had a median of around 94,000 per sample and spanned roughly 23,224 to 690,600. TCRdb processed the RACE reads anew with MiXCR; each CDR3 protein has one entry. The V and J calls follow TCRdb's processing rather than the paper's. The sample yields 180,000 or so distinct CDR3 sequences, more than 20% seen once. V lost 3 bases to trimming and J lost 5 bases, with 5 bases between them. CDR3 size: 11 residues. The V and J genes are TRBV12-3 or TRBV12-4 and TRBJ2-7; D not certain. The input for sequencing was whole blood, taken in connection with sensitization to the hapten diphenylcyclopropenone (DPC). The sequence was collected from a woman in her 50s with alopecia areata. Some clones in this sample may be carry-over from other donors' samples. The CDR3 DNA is TGTGCCAGCAGTTTTAAGCACGAGCAGTACTTC. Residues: CASSFKHEQYF.